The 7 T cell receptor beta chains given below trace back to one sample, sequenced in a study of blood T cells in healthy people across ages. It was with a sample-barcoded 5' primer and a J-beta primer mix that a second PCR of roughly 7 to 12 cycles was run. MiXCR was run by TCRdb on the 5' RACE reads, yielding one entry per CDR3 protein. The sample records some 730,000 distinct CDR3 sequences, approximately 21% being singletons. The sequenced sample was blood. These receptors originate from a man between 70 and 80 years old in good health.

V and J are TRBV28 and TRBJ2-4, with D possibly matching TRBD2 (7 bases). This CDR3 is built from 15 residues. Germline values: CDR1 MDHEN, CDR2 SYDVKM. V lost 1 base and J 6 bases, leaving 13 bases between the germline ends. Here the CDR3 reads CASSLLGGLINIQYF. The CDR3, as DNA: TGTGCCAGCAGTTTATTGGGGGGGCTGATAAACATTCAGTACTTC.

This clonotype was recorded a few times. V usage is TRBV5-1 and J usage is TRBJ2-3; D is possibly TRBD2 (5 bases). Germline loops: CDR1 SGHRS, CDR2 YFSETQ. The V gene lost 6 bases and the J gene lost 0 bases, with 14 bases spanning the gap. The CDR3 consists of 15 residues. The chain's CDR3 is CASKGLLTSTDTQYF. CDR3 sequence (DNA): TGCGCCAGCAAAGGACTGTTAACTAGCACAGATACGCAGTATTTT.

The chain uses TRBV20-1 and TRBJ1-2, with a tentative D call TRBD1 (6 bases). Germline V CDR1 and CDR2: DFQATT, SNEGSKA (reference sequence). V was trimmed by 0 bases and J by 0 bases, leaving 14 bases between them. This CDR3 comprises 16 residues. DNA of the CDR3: TGCAGTGCTAGAGAGCCGGGGGACACGGCTAACTATGGCTACACCTTC. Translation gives CSAREPGDTANYGYTF.

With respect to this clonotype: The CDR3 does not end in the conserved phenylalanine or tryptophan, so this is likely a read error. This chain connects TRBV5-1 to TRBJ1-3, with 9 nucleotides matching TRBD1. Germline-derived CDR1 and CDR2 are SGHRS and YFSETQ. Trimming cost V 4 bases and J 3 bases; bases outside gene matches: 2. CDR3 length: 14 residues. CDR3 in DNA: TGCGCCAGCAGCGGACAGGGGCTTGGAAACACCATATATTTA. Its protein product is CASSGQGLGNTIYL.

CDR3 nucleotides: TGCAGTGCCTTAGGACAGGCCAGGCAAGGCTACACCTTC. Its translation: CSALGQARQGYTF. V is TRBV20-1 and J is TRBJ1-2; 7 nucleotides match TRBD1. The V segment lost 6 bases and the J segment 8 bases; nucleotides outside the gene matches: 12. The CDR3 runs to 13 residues. Germline CDR1 DFQATT, CDR2 SNEGSKA (reference sequence).

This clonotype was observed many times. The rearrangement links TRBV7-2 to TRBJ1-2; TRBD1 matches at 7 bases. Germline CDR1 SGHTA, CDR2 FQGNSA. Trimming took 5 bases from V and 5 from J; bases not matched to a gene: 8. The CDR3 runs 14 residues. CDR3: CASSPRDRLYGYTF. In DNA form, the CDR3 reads TGTGCCAGCAGCCCCCGGGACAGATTATATGGCTACACCTTC.

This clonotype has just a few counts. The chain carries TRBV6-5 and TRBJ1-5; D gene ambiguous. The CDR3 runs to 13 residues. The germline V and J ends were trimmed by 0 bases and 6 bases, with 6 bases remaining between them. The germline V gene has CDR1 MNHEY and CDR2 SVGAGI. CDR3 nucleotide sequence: TGTGCCAGCAGTTACTCGTATCGTCAGCCCCAGCATTTT. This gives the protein CASSYSYRQPQHF.